These 30 T cell receptor beta chains share one sample of origin, sequenced in a study of T-cell memory formation after mild COVID-19. Each CDR3 protein is one row after TCRdb ran MiXCR on the 5' RACE reads. Counted here are about 320,000 distinct CDR3 sequences, 14% occurring once; the ten biggest clones make up approximately 22%. Sequenced input: PBMCs or a T cell subset sorted from them (not recorded which). These receptors came from a young man who had mild COVID-19 (a few samples of this study predate the infection). Cell type and time point are not known.

This clonotype was detected many times. This chain uses TRBV6-5 with TRBJ2-7; 8 bases align to TRBD1. The V gene's germline CDR1 is MNHEY and CDR2 SVGAGI. V shed 5 bases and J 2 bases; nucleotides not matched to a gene: 8. The CDR3 is 15 amino acids. In nucleotides, the CDR3 is TGTGCCAGCAGTCCTTTGGACAGGGCAGCCTACGAGCAGTACTTC. Translation gives CASSPLDRAAYEQYF.

This clonotype was observed at least ten times. The CDR3 region is CASSAGEYEQYV. CDR3 DNA sequence: TGTGCCAGCAGCGCAGGGGAGTACGAGCAGTACGTC. This chain links TRBV5-6 with TRBJ2-7; weak D call: TRBD1 (6 bases). V dropped 4 bases and J dropped 4 bases, with 9 bases sitting between them. This CDR3 comprises 12 residues. The germline V gene encodes CDR1 SGHDT and CDR2 YYEEEE.

The V call is TRBV18, the J call TRBJ1-1; a possible D gene is TRBD1 (5 bases). The CDR3 sequence is 15 residues long. Germline values: CDR1 KGHSH, CDR2 LQKENI. Deletions cut 2 bases from V and 2 bases from J, with 12 bases between. CDR3 DNA sequence: TGTGCCAGCTCACCATCGACAGAAGATAACACTGAAGCTTTCTTT. Translated, it gives CASSPSTEDNTEAFF.

Ten or more counts support this clonotype. This sequence joins TRBV4-1 and TRBJ2-5, with 10 bases aligning to TRBD2. Germline lookup yields CDR1 MGHRA and CDR2 YSYEKL. CDR3 length: 15 residues. The V segment lost 5 bases and the J segment 3 bases; nucleotides outside the gene matches: 6. CDR3 loop: CASSASGTSEETQYF. DNA for the CDR3: TGCGCCAGCAGCGCGTCCGGGACTAGCGAAGAGACCCAGTACTTC.

The chain uses TRBV12-5 and TRBJ2-6; D is unresolved. The CDR3 length is 17 residues. Germline V lookup: CDR1 LGHNT, CDR2 FRNRAP. Trimming took 0 bases from V and 0 from J, leaving 9 bases between them. The CDR3, as DNA: TGTGCTAGTGGTTTGGTACTAACTGTCTCTGGGGCCAACGTCCTGACTTTC. This codes for CASGLVLTVSGANVLTF. Full variable domain (remainder filled in from reference TRBV12-5 and TRBJ2-6): DARVTQTPRHKVTEMGQEVTMRCQPILGHNTVFWYRQTMMQGLELLAYFRNRAPLDDSGMPKDRFSAEMPDATLATLKIQPSEPRDSAVYFCASGLVLTVSGANVLTFGAGSRLTVL.

This rearrangement joins TRBV4-3 to TRBJ2-2; TRBD2 matches at 7 bases. V was clipped by 0 bases and J by 8 bases; unmatched bases: 6. The CDR3 has 15 amino acids. Germline CDR1 and CDR2: LGHNA and YSLEER. The CDR3 loop is CASSQDLGGVGELFF. The CDR3 DNA reads TGCGCCAGCAGCCAAGATCTGGGGGGGGTAGGGGAGCTGTTTTTT.

The chain links TRBV7-6 to TRBJ1-4, with D possibly matching TRBD1 (6 bases). Germline CDR1 is SGHVS and CDR2 is FNYEAQ. V was shortened by 4 bases and J by 6 bases, with 21 bases between the two germline ends. The CDR3 sequence is 17 residues long. The CDR3 sequence: CASSSSSYREGDEKLFF. The CDR3 DNA follows: TGTGCCAGCAGCTCCTCCTCCTACAGGGAGGGGGATGAAAAACTGTTTTTT. Combining the CDR3 with reference TRBV7-6 and TRBJ1-4 gives the whole variable domain GAGVSQSPRYKVTKRGQDVALRCDPISGHVSLYWYRQALGQGPEFLTYFNYEAQQDKSGLPNDRFSAERPEGSISTLTIQRTEQRDSAMYRCASSSSSYREGDEKLFFGSGTQLSVL.

This clonotype was detected only a few times. The genes are TRBV20-1 and TRBJ2-3, with D hard to call. The CDR3 runs to 14 residues. V dropped 3 bases and J dropped 2 bases, with 12 bases sitting between them. Germline V gene data show CDR1 as DFQATT and CDR2 as SNEGSKA (reference sequence). CDR3 in DNA: TGCAGTGCTAGGGTTGTCCTACACACAGATACGCAGTATTTT. This gives the protein CSARVVLHTDTQYF.

The CDR3 DNA is TGTGCCAGCAGCCAAGATATCTCCTACAATGAGCAGTTCTTC. Its protein product is CASSQDISYNEQFF. V and J are TRBV4-2 and TRBJ2-1, with D hard to call. Trimming shortened V by 0 bases and J by 0 bases, and 3 bases separated the two germline ends. This CDR3 comprises 14 residues. Germline CDR1 LGHNA, CDR2 YNFKEQ.

The chain uses TRBV6-2 or TRBV6-3 and TRBJ2-7, with D perhaps TRBD1 or TRBD2 (5 bases each). V dropped 1 base and J dropped 2 bases, with 12 bases sitting between them. Per the germline V gene, CDR1 is MNHEY and CDR2 is SVGEGT. The CDR3 spans 15 residues. The CDR3, as DNA: TGTGCCAGCAGTTACTGGGGGACGGATCCCTACGAGCAGTACTTC. Translating gives CASSYWGTDPYEQYF.

This clonotype appeared a few times. The chain uses TRBV20-1 and TRBJ1-2; 8 bases agree with TRBD1. The CDR3 runs to 15 residues. CDR1 and CDR2 (germline): DFQATT, SNEGSKA (reference sequence). Trimming removed 0 bases from V and 4 bases from J; junction bases left unmatched: 7. CDR3 in DNA: TGCAGTGCTAGAGACGGACAGGGTTTAGGCTATGGCTACACCTTC. Translated: CSARDGQGLGYGYTF.

The rearrangement uses TRBV20-1 and TRBJ2-7, with D possibly being TRBD2 (6 bases). V was clipped by 0 bases and J by 5 bases, with 17 bases between them. This CDR3 has 15 amino acids. The germline CDR1 and CDR2 sequences are DFQATT and SNEGSKA (reference sequence). The CDR3 sequence: CSARDMTGLAHEQYV. DNA for the CDR3: TGCAGTGCTAGAGATATGACGGGACTCGCGCACGAGCAGTACGTC.

J is TRBJ2-3 and V is TRBV12-3 or TRBV12-4; 8 nucleotides align to TRBD2. The CDR3 has 14 residues. V lost 3 bases and J lost 6; bases outside the gene matches: 5. CDR3 in DNA: TGTGCCAGCAGTTTCTCTAGCGGGCTCGATACGCAGTATTTT. Its protein is CASSFSSGLDTQYF.

This clonotype occurred a few times. This chain connects TRBV10-1 to TRBJ2-7, with 8 bases fitting TRBD2. Germline CDR1 reads WNHNN; CDR2 reads SYGVQD (reference sequence). V lost 1 base, J lost 6 bases, and 2 bases stayed unmatched. The CDR3 extends over 13 amino acids. The CDR3 DNA reads as TGCGCCAGCAGTGAGTTCGGGGGGGGCGAGCAGTACTTC. Translating it yields CASSEFGGGEQYF.

This chain joins TRBV7-6 and TRBJ2-2; 12 bases are a match to TRBD1. CDR3 size: 16 residues. CDR1 is SGHVS and CDR2 is FNYEAQ in the germline V gene. Germline trimming cut 5 bases from V and 4 bases from J; bases unmatched to any gene: 5. This CDR3 is CASSTSGQGATGELFF. As DNA, the CDR3 is TGTGCCAGCAGCACCTCGGGACAGGGGGCCACCGGGGAGCTGTTTTTT.

The rearrangement joins TRBV7-9 to TRBJ1-2; 8 nucleotides match TRBD1. This CDR3 region has 14 residues. V gave up 3 bases and J gave up 8 bases; unmatched junction bases: 8. CDR1 and CDR2 (germline): SEHNR, FQNEAQ (reference sequence). CDR3 DNA: TGTGCCAGCAGCTTCCTAGGACAGGGTGAGGGCTACACCTTC. Its protein product is CASSFLGQGEGYTF.

In this sample, this clonotype turned up many times. J is TRBJ2-7 and V is TRBV5-1, with TRBD1 identical over 10 bases. Unmatched junction bases numbered 5, after V lost 3 bases and J lost 5 bases. The V gene's germline CDR1 is SGHRS and CDR2 YFSETQ. CDR3 length equals 14 residues. The CDR3 loop reads CASSWGQGRNEQYF. The DNA for the CDR3 is TGCGCCAGCAGCTGGGGACAGGGGAGGAACGAGCAGTACTTC.

The rearrangement links TRBV7-9 to TRBJ2-1; 8 nucleotides match TRBD1. Germline loops: CDR1 SEHNR, CDR2 FQNEAQ (reference sequence). This CDR3 comprises 14 residues. With V trimmed by 4 bases and J by 5 bases, 4 bases remained unmatched. CDR3 region: CASSSTQGDNEQFF. The CDR3 DNA follows: TGTGCCAGCAGCTCCACACAGGGGGACAATGAGCAGTTCTTC.

The chain links TRBV7-2 to TRBJ2-7; possible D gene TRBD2, 5 bases. The germline V and J ends were trimmed by 3 bases and 7 bases, with 10 bases remaining between them. Germline V gene data show CDR1 as SGHTA and CDR2 as FQGNSA. The length of the CDR3 is 12 residues. This chain's CDR3 is CASSLTLAEQYF. The CDR3 coding sequence is TGTGCCAGCAGCTTGACCTTAGCGGAGCAGTACTTC. Using reference TRBV7-2 and TRBJ2-7 for the parts outside the CDR3, the full variable domain is GAGVSQSPSNKVTEKGKDVELRCDPISGHTALYWYRQSLGQGLEFLIYFQGNSAPDKSGLPSDRFSAERTGGSVSTLTIQRTQQEDSAVYLCASSLTLAEQYFGPGTRLTVT.

This clonotype occurred a few times. The CDR3: CASSLSRKNTEAFF. The DNA for the CDR3 is TGTGCCAGTAGTCTCTCTCGGAAGAACACTGAAGCTTTCTTT. V gene TRBV19 combines with J gene TRBJ1-1; D uncertain. Germline V gene lookup returns CDR1 LNHDA and CDR2 SQIVND (reference sequence). Between the trimmed V and J ends, which lost 5 bases and 1 base, there was a span of 11 bases. The length of the CDR3 is 14 residues.

CDR3 sequence reads: CASSPARGVDSPLHF. The CDR3 nucleotides are TGTGCCAGCAGCCCCGCAAGGGGCGTGGATTCACCCCTCCACTTT. The chain has TRBV7-9 and TRBJ1-6; TRBD1 might be the D (5 bases). This CDR3 region has 15 residues. Trimming removed 5 bases at V and 8 bases at J, with 16 bases between. Germline values: CDR1 SEHNR, CDR2 FQNEAQ (reference sequence).

This chain links TRBV7-2 with TRBJ2-7, with D perhaps TRBD2 (7 bases). Germline CDR1 reads SGHTA; CDR2 reads FQGNSA. The ends were cut back, 5 bases at V and 0 bases at J, with 20 bases in the middle. The CDR3 is 17 amino acids. CDR3 sequence: CASSPWGRGASSYEQYF. CDR3 DNA: TGTGCCAGCAGCCCGTGGGGGAGGGGGGCGAGCTCCTACGAGCAGTACTTC.

V is TRBV6-2 or TRBV6-3 and J is TRBJ1-6; 7 nucleotides match TRBD1. The V and J ends lost 8 bases and 8 bases, in that order; junction bases with no gene match: 3. There are 12 residues in the CDR3. CDR1 MNHEY and CDR2 SVGEGT come from the germline V gene. This chain's CDR3 is CASVTGDSPLHF. The CDR3, as DNA: TGTGCCAGCGTTACAGGGGATTCACCCCTCCACTTT.

The chain has TRBV5-6 and TRBJ2-1; D is ambiguous. The CDR3 runs to 12 residues. CDR1 is SGHDT and CDR2 is YYEEEE in the germline V gene. Trimming pared 0 bases from V and 9 bases from J, leaving 7 bases between. The CDR3 is CASSLGWGEQFF. CDR3 coding DNA: TGTGCCAGCAGCTTGGGATGGGGTGAGCAGTTCTTC.

The chain combines TRBV4-3 with TRBJ1-6; D is uncertain. CDR1 and CDR2 (germline): LGHNA, YSLEER. Trimming removed 1 base from V and 9 bases from J, with 19 bases in between. This CDR3 has 17 amino acids. CDR3 sequence reads: CASSQVSTGHDASPLHF. The CDR3 DNA follows: TGCGCCAGCAGCCAAGTTTCTACCGGTCATGACGCTTCACCCCTCCACTTT.

The chain uses TRBV24-1 and TRBJ2-3; D possibly corresponds to TRBD1 (6 bases). The CDR3 contains 16 residues. Trimming removed 4 bases at V and 6 bases at J, with 19 bases between. Germline V lookup: CDR1 KGHDR, CDR2 SFDVKD. The CDR3 spells CATSERTGLPSDTQYF. In DNA, the CDR3 is TGTGCCACCAGTGAGCGAACAGGGTTACCTTCGGATACGCAGTATTTT.

This clonotype was seen only a few times. The J gene is TRBJ2-7, the V gene TRBV5-6; TRBD1 is a possible D gene (6 bases). The CDR3 has 15 residues. CDR1 and CDR2 from the germline V gene are SGHDT and YYEEEE. Trimming took off 1 base at V and 0 bases at J, with 11 bases between the two ends. The CDR3, as DNA: TGTGCCAGCAGCTTGCGGACAGAGATCTCCTACGAGCAGTACGTC. It translates to CASSLRTEISYEQYV.

The chain employs TRBV14 and TRBJ2-7, with D unclear. The CDR3 loop spans 13 amino acids. The V gene lost 4 bases and the J gene lost 5 bases, with 12 bases spanning the gap. From germline, CDR1 is SGHDN and CDR2 FVKESK. CDR3 amino acids: CASSPEEGNEQYV. The CDR3 DNA reads as TGTGCCAGCAGCCCAGAAGAAGGGAACGAGCAGTACGTC.

The chain couples TRBV4-2 to TRBJ1-4; no definite D call. V dropped 4 bases and J dropped 8 bases, with 11 bases sitting between them. Germline assignment: CDR1 LGHNA and CDR2 YNFKEQ. The CDR3 has 13 amino acids. CDR3 loop: CASSLPVGEKLFF. DNA of the CDR3: TGTGCCAGCAGCCTACCAGTAGGGGAAAAACTGTTTTTT.

The rearrangement links TRBV7-2 to TRBJ2-3; D not resolved. Germline V gives CDR1 SGHTA, CDR2 FQGNSA. The V end was cut by 6 bases, the J end by 11 bases, with 18 bases between. This CDR3 has 13 amino acids. CDR3 bases: TGTGCCAGCAGTTCCCGCAACAGTGGTGGGCAGTATTTT. Its protein product is CASSSRNSGGQYF.